This TCR beta chain appears in the sequencing data of a study of response to subunit inactivated influenza vaccine. Study-wide points: Only a handful of new T cells, the authors suggested, are recruited with each seasonal influenza vaccination.

TCRdb analysed the RT-PCR reads with MiXCR anew, one entry per CDR3 protein. The table includes about 500,000 distinct CDR3 sequences, more than 15% detected once. As for this clonotype: Its specificity is not known.

Germline CDR1 reads KGHSH; CDR2 reads LQKENI. There are 13 residues in the CDR3. Trimming shortened V by 0 bases and J by 9 bases, and 11 bases separated the two germline ends. This specimen was CD4+ T cells sorted from PBMCs, taken about 24 months after vaccination. The V and J genes are TRBV18 and TRBJ2-5; D unresolved. This TCR was recovered from a man in his fifties or sixties who received an inactivated influenza vaccine. The chain's CDR3 is CASSPPGQFPQYF. DNA for the CDR3: TGTGCCAGCTCACCACCGGGCCAGTTTCCCCAGTACTTC. The entire variable domain, with the rest obtained from reference TRBV18 and TRBJ2-5, is as follows: NAGVMQNPRHLVRRRGQEARLRCSPMKGHSHVYWYRQLPEEGLKFMVYLQKENIIDESGMPKERFSAEFPKEGPSILRIQQVVRGDSAAYFCASSPPGQFPQYFGPGTRLLVL.